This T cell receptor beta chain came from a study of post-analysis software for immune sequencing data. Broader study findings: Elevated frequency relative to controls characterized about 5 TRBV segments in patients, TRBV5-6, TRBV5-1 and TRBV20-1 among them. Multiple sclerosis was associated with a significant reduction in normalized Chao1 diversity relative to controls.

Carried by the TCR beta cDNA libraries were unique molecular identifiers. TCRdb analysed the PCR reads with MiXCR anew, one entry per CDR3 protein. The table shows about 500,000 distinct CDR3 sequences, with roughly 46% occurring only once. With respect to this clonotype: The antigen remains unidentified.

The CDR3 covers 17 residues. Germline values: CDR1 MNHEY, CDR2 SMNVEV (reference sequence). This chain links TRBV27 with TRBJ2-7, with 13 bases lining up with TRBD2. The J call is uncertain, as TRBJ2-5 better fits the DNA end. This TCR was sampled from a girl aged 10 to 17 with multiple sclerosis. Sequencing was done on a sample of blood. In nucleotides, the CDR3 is TGTGCCAGCAGTTTCCCGGAGGGACTAGCGGGACGCGAGACCCAGTACTTC. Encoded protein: CASSFPEGLAGRETQYF.